These 21 T cell receptor beta chains were all obtained from the same sample, sequenced in a study of cytomegalovirus exposure and HLA in healthy donors. 13 Jbeta primers and 60 Vbeta primers were used for the PCR. Measured with immunoSEQ multiplex PCR; TCRdb has only the in-frame clones, and not every one. The sample includes approximately 160,000 clones, roughly 70% seen only once; the top ten take 2.5% to 3.5%. Sequencing was carried out using PBMCs. The receptors come from a woman aged 45-60 years in good health and CMV-seropositive.

This clone occurred many times. The gene calls are TRBV7-8 and TRBJ1-4; no clear D gene. This CDR3 spans 14 amino acids. In germline, CDR1 is SGHVS, CDR2 FQNEAQ. The V end was cut by 3 bases, the J end by 11 bases, with 16 bases between. The CDR3 is CASSFPGVPGKLFF. In nucleotides, the CDR3 is TGTGCCAGCAGCTTTCCGGGAGTGCCGGGGAAACTGTTTTTT. The full variable domain, its missing parts supplied by reference TRBV7-8 and TRBJ1-4, is GAGVSQSPRYKVAKRGQDVALRCDPISGHVSLFWYQQALGQGPEFLTYFQNEAQLDKSGLPSDRFFAERPEGSVSTLKIQRTQQEDSAVYLCASSFPGVPGKLFFGSGTQLSVL.

The genes are TRBV27 and TRBJ1-6; D gene uncertain. The V gene's germline CDR1 is MNHEY and CDR2 SMNVEV (reference sequence). The V and J ends lost 6 bases and 0 bases respectively, with 9 bases between them. The CDR3 length is 15 residues. Here the CDR3 reads CASRPESSYNSPLHF. In nucleotides, the CDR3 is TGTGCCAGCAGGCCCGAGAGCTCCTATAATTCACCCCTCCACTTT.

This chain uses TRBV2 with TRBJ1-6; 10 bases agree with TRBD1. Germline V gene sequence: CDR1 SNHLY, CDR2 FYNNEI. The CDR3 is 13 amino acids. The V segment lost 7 bases and the J segment 10 bases; nucleotides outside the gene matches: 4. CDR3 region: CASIRDRGSPLHF. The CDR3 region has the DNA TGTGCCAGCATAAGGGACAGGGGATCACCCCTCCACTTT.

As concerns this clone: Germline is not matched at one junction end, which may reflect a read error. The chain links TRBV2 to TRBJ1-1; 7 positions match TRBD1. The CDR3 extends over 16 amino acids. CDR1 is SNHLY and CDR2 is FYNNEI in the germline V gene. CDR3 nucleotides: TGTGCCAGCAGTGTGGGTCCCGGGACAGAGAACACTAAAGCTTTCTTT. This codes for CASSVGPGTENTKAFF.

V gene TRBV2 combines with J gene TRBJ2-5, with D tentatively TRBD2 (6 bases). CDR3 length: 13 residues. V was pared by 7 bases and J by 5 bases, with 14 bases between. CDR1 is SNHLY, CDR2 FYNNEI, per germline. CDR3 bases: TGTGCCAGCATGGCGGGAAGAGGGGAGACCCAGTACTTC. Its translation: CASMAGRGETQYF. The full variable domain, completed using reference TRBV2 and TRBJ2-5, is EPEVTQTPSHQVTQMGQEVILRCVPISNHLYFYWYRQILGQKVEFLVSFYNNEISEKSEIFDDQFSVERPDGSNFTLKIRSTKLEDSAMYFCASMAGRGETQYFGPGTRLLVL.

The V call is TRBV6-5, the J call TRBJ2-3, with 11 positions matching TRBD2. The length of the CDR3 is 15 residues. The trim removed 5 bases at V and 6 bases at J, leaving 7 bases unmatched. Germline V gene data show CDR1 as MNHEY and CDR2 as SVGAGI. CDR3 nucleotide sequence: TGTGCCAGCAGTGTTTTAGCGGGGGGGGAGGATACGCAGTATTTT. The encoded protein is CASSVLAGGEDTQYF.

CDR3 region: CASSSSGGAGYEQFF. The CDR3 DNA follows: TGCGCCAGCAGCTCTAGCGGGGGGGCCGGGTATGAGCAGTTCTTC. The chain employs TRBV5-1 and TRBJ2-1; TRBD2 matches at 12 bases. Germline CDR1 and CDR2: SGHRS and YFSETQ. The junction had 6 bases not matched to a gene; V was cut back by 3 bases and J by 8 bases. The CDR3 is 15 residues long.

A few counts support this clone. This rearrangement joins TRBV6-1 to TRBJ2-1, with 7 bases identical to TRBD2. This CDR3 has 13 residues. Germline trimming cut 7 bases from V and 8 bases from J; bases unmatched to any gene: 8. Germline CDR1 is MNHNS and CDR2 is SASEGT. CDR3 in amino acids: CASTIRGEDEQFF. For the CDR3, the DNA is TGTGCCAGCACCATACGGGGGGAAGATGAGCAGTTCTTC.

The rearrangement joins TRBV7-8 to TRBJ1-2; TRBD1 matches 8 bases. Germline V lookup: CDR1 SGHVS, CDR2 FQNEAQ. J was trimmed by 4 bases and V by 3 bases; bases with no gene match: 7. This CDR3 comprises 15 residues. Written as DNA, the CDR3 is TGTGCCAGCAGCTTGAGGACAGGGACGTCCTATGGCTACACCTTC. It specifies CASSLRTGTSYGYTF.

V is TRBV5-1 and J is TRBJ1-6; a weak D match, TRBD1 (6 bases). This CDR3 comprises 15 residues. Trimming shortened V by 1 base and J by 6 bases, and 11 bases separated the two germline ends. Germline lookup yields CDR1 SGHRS and CDR2 YFSETQ. In nucleotides, the CDR3 is TGCGCCAGCAGCTTGATTACAGGGACTAATTCACCCCTCCACTTT. The encoded protein is CASSLITGTNSPLHF.

V is TRBV5-1 and J is TRBJ1-2, with 11 bases lining up with TRBD1. This CDR3 is 16 amino acids long. Germline trimming cut 4 bases from V and 6 bases from J; bases unmatched to any gene: 11. Germline V gene data show CDR1 as SGHRS and CDR2 as YFSETQ. CDR3 DNA sequence: TGCGCCAGCAGCCCCCCCGGGACAGGGGGTAGGAATGGCTACACCTTC. Its translation: CASSPPGTGGRNGYTF.

The genes are TRBV10-1 and TRBJ1-6; TRBD1 matches 8 bases. Per the germline V gene, CDR1 is WNHNN and CDR2 is SYGVQD (reference sequence). Trimming removed 10 bases from V and 9 bases from J; junction bases left unmatched: 11. The CDR3 has 14 residues. The CDR3 loop reads CATSPGQGVSPLHF. The DNA of the CDR3 is TGCGCCACGTCCCCCGGACAGGGCGTTTCACCCCTCCACTTT.

This clone was counted between two and nine times. V gene TRBV2 combines with J gene TRBJ1-1, with D possibly being TRBD1 (6 bases). The CDR3 totals 14 residues. The V end was cut by 3 bases, the J end by 3 bases, with 11 bases between. Germline values: CDR1 SNHLY, CDR2 FYNNEI. CDR3 nucleotide sequence: TGTGCCAGCAGTGACAGGCAGGGGTACACTGAAGCTTTCTTT. It specifies CASSDRQGYTEAFF.

This chain joins TRBV25-1 and TRBJ1-5, with 7 bases that match TRBD1. Trimming cost V 1 base and J 4 bases; bases outside gene matches: 4. The V gene's germline CDR1 is MGHDK and CDR2 SYGVNS. The CDR3 is 15 amino acids. The CDR3 here is CASSESTGDNQPQHF. CDR3 sequence (DNA): TGTGCCAGCAGTGAATCCACAGGGGATAATCAGCCCCAGCATTTT. Complete variable domain (other parts from reference TRBV25-1 and TRBJ1-5): EADIYQTPRYLVIGTGKKITLECSQTMGHDKMYWYQQDPGMELHLIHYSYGVNSTEKGDLSSESTVSRIRTEHFPLTLESARPSHTSQYLCASSESTGDNQPQHFGDGTRLSIL.

The V and J genes are TRBV4-1 and TRBJ2-7; D is uncertain. V lost 0 bases and J 8 bases, leaving 11 bases between the germline ends. Germline V CDR1 and CDR2: MGHRA, YSYEKL. This CDR3 has 13 amino acids. The CDR3 reads CASSQEGGAQQYF. The CDR3 nucleotides read TGCGCCAGCAGCCAAGAAGGCGGTGCCCAGCAGTACTTC.

This clone showed up just a few times. The chain employs TRBV7-2 and TRBJ1-2, with D possibly being TRBD1 (5 bases). CDR3 length equals 17 residues. The V end was cut by 5 bases, the J end by 4 bases, with 23 bases between. The germline V gene encodes CDR1 SGHTA and CDR2 FQGNSA. The CDR3 sequence: CASSQSGAGLGSYGYTF. The CDR3 DNA reads TGTGCCAGCAGCCAAAGTGGGGCAGGGCTGGGTAGCTATGGCTACACCTTC.

The CDR3 DNA reads as TGTGCCAGCAGTTTCCGGGACAGGGTCTACAATGAGCAGTTCTTC. Protein product: CASSFRDRVYNEQFF. This rearrangement joins TRBV6-5 to TRBJ2-1; 9 nucleotides line up with TRBD1. CDR1 and CDR2 (germline): MNHEY, SVGAGI. V lost 4 bases to trimming and J lost 3 bases; unmatched junction nucleotides: 4. This CDR3 contains 15 residues.

This chain's CDR3 is CASSHRDSVYEQYF. The CDR3 DNA reads as TGCGCCAGCAGCCACCGGGACAGTGTCTACGAGCAGTACTTC. The chain recombines TRBV4-1 with TRBJ2-5, with 7 nucleotides matching TRBD1. The end of the DNA fits TRBJ2-7 better, so the J call may be wrong. The CDR3 contains 14 residues. The germline CDR1 and CDR2 sequences are MGHRA and YSYEKL.

V and J are TRBV5-1 and TRBJ2-5; D is possibly TRBD1 (5 bases). The CDR3 sequence is 13 residues long. Per germline, CDR1 SGHRS and CDR2 YFSETQ. Trimming stripped 0 bases from V and 5 bases from J, with 8 bases between. In nucleotides, the CDR3 is TGCGCCAGCAGCTTGGCAGGGTGGGAGACCCAGTACTTC. Translated, it gives CASSLAGWETQYF.

The chain uses TRBV5-1 and TRBJ2-1; 8 bases align to TRBD1. Germline V gene sequence: CDR1 SGHRS, CDR2 YFSETQ. V shed 1 base, J shed 6 bases, and the junction held 9 bases outside the gene matches. This CDR3 is built from 16 residues. CDR3 amino acids: CASSLLQGDKGNEQFF. The CDR3, as DNA: TGCGCCAGCAGCTTGCTACAGGGGGATAAGGGCAATGAGCAGTTCTTC.

This chain links TRBV30 with TRBJ1-1; TRBD1 agrees at 8 bases. CDR1 GTSNPN and CDR2 SVGIG come from the germline V gene (reference sequence). This CDR3 region has 14 residues. With V trimmed by 1 base and J by 7 bases, 8 bases remained unmatched. The CDR3: CAWSGAGGFGEAFF. The CDR3 DNA follows: TGTGCCTGGAGTGGGGCAGGGGGCTTTGGTGAAGCTTTCTTT.